This T cell receptor beta chain is from a study of Graves' ophthalmopathy and Graves' hyperthyroidism. The germline V gene encodes CDR1 MNHNS and CDR2 SASEGT. V lost 7 bases, J lost 2 bases, and 9 bases lay in between. There are 12 residues in the CDR3. This clonotype was picked up a small number of times. As the template, RNA transcripts were used to amplify TCR beta CDR3 regions. RT-PCR was first run with HTBI primers, then multiplex PCR in a second round. Via MiXCR, TCRdb re-called the multiplex PCR reads, giving one row per CDR3 protein. This sample has roughly 500,000 distinct CDR3 sequences, with approximately 14% found just once.

The sequencing sample was made of blood. The receptor was isolated from a woman in her 30s with Graves' ophthalmopathy. This chain joins TRBV6-1 and TRBJ2-7; TRBD1 is a possible D gene (5 bases). CDR3 DNA sequence: TGTGCCAGCACCGACAGAACCTACGAGCAGTACTTC. This codes for CASTDRTYEQYF.